This TCR beta chain is drawn from a study of technical replicates of blood from several donors. Looked up from germline, CDR1 is MNHNS and CDR2 is SASEGT. V was clipped by 6 bases and J by 2 bases, with 15 bases between them. This CDR3 spans 15 amino acids. Method: immunoSEQ multiplex PCR; TCRdb's copy keeps in-frame clones and lacks some. The sample lists roughly 80,000 clones, just under 95% occurring once. The sequence derives from a human donor in good health. The rearrangement links TRBV6-1 to TRBJ2-3, with a weak D call TRBD2 (5 bases). The material sequenced was T cells isolated from PBMCs. CDR3 in amino acids: CASSSDGKYTDTQYF. CDR3 bases: TGTGCCAGCAGCTCAGACGGGAAGTACACAGATACGCAGTATTTT.